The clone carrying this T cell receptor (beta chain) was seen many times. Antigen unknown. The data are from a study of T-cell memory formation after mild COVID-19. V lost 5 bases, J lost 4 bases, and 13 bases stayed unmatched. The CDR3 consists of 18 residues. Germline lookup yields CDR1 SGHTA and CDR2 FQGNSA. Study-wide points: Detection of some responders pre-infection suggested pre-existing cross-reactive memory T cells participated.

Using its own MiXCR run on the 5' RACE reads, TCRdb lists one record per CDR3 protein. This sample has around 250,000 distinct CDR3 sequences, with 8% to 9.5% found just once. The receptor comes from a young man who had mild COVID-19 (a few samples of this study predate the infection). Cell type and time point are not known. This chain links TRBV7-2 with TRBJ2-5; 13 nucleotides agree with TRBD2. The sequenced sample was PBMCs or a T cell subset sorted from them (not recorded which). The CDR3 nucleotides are TGTGCCAGCAGCCTAGGGCTTACTAGCGGGGGGGCTGGAGAGACCCAGTACTTC. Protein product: CASSLGLTSGGAGETQYF.